Below are 5 T cell receptor beta chains sequenced from a single sample in a study of T-cell reconstitution after alpha-beta-depleted transplantation in children. The TCRbeta library was prepared with unique molecular identifiers. One entry per CDR3 protein, called by TCRdb with MiXCR from the PCR reads. Of 600,000 to 700,000 distinct CDR3 sequences in the sample, approximately 16% are singletons; the top ten hold approximately 1.1%. The sample consisted of PBMCs from the stem cell graft donor, taken from the stem cell graft. The receptors shown here come from a human donor who donated a stem cell graft to a child with acute myeloid leukemia.

A word on this clonotype: This may be a read error, as it is one base from a much larger clone. This chain connects TRBV20-1 to TRBJ2-1, with a tentative D call TRBD2 (5 bases). The CDR3 runs to 11 residues. Germline loops: CDR1 DFQATT, CDR2 SNEGSKA (reference sequence). The germline V and J ends were trimmed by 3 bases and 8 bases, with 8 bases remaining between them. The CDR3 here is CSASEDYEQFF. The DNA for the CDR3 is TGCAGTGCTAGCGAGGACTATGAGCAGTTCTTC.

The chain combines TRBV12-3 or TRBV12-4 with TRBJ2-7; either TRBD1 or TRBD2 may fit D (6 bases each). V gave up 5 bases and J gave up 6 bases, with 14 bases separating them. This CDR3 comprises 13 residues. CDR3 protein: CASSAGRGGEQYV. The CDR3 DNA reads TGTGCCAGCAGTGCGGGGAGAGGGGGCGAGCAGTACGTC.

This clonotype was observed at least ten times. The chain combines TRBV20-1 with TRBJ1-6; 7 bases are shared with TRBD1. After removal of 3 bases from V and 3 bases from J, the junction contained 5 bases not matched to a gene. CDR1 is DFQATT and CDR2 is SNEGSKA in the germline V gene (reference sequence). CDR3 size: 15 residues. The CDR3 sequence is CSARDRLDYNSPLHF. The CDR3 DNA reads TGCAGTGCTAGGGACAGGCTAGACTATAATTCACCCCTCCACTTT.

This clonotype was seen ten or more times. V usage is TRBV7-2 and J usage is TRBJ1-5, with unresolved D. This CDR3 comprises 16 residues. Between the trimmed V and J ends, which lost 1 base and 0 bases, there was a span of 10 bases. Germline CDR1 and CDR2: SGHTA and FQGNSA. The CDR3: CASSLEGRFSNQPQHF. CDR3 nucleotides: TGTGCCAGCAGCTTAGAAGGACGGTTTAGCAATCAGCCCCAGCATTTT.

A note on this clonotype: A much larger clone lies a single base off, so this may be a read error. The chain uses TRBV24-1 and TRBJ2-5; D is uncertain. The CDR3 consists of 13 residues. The germline V gene encodes CDR1 KGHDR and CDR2 SFDVKD. The ends were cut back, 3 bases at V and 2 bases at J, with 6 bases in the middle. CDR3 loop: CATSDVDQETQYF. CDR3 DNA: TGTGCCACCAGTGATGTAGATCAAGAGACCCAGTACTTC.